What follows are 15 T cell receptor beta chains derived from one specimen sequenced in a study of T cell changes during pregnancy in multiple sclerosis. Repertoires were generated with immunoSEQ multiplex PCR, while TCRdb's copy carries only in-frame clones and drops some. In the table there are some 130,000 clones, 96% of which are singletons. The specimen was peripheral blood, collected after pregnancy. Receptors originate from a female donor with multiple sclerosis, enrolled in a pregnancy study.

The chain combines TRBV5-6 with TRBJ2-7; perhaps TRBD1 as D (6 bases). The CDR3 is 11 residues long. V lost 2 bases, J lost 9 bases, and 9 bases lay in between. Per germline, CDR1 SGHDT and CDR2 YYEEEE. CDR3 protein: CASSFGTLQYF. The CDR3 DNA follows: TGTGCCAGCAGCTTTGGGACACTGCAGTACTTC.

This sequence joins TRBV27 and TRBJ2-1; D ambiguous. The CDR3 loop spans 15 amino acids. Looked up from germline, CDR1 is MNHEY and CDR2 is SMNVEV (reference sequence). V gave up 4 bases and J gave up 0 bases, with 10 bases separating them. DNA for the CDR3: TGTGCCAGCAGTTGGTCCTGGAGCTCCTACAATGAGCAGTTCTTC. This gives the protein CASSWSWSSYNEQFF.

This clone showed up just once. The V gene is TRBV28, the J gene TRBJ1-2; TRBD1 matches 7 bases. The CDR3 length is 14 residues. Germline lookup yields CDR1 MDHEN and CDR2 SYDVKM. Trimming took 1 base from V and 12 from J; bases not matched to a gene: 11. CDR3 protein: CASSLSNRGSGDTF. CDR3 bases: TGTGCCAGCAGTTTATCGAACAGGGGTAGCGGCGACACCTTC.

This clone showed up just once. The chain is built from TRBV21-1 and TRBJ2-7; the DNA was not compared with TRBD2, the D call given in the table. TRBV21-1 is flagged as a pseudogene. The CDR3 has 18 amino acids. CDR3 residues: CASSKCPSRAGGPHEQYF. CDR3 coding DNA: TGTGCCAGCAGCAAATGTCCCTCTCGAGCGGGAGGGCCCCACGAGCAGTACTTC.

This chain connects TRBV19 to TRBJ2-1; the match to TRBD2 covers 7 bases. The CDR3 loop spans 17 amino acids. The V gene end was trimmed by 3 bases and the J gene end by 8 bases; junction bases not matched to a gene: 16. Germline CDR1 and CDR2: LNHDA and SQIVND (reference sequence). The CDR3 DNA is TGTGCCAGTAGTATGGGGGGGAGCGGATATTCCGGCGATGAGCAGTTCTTC. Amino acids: CASSMGGSGYSGDEQFF.

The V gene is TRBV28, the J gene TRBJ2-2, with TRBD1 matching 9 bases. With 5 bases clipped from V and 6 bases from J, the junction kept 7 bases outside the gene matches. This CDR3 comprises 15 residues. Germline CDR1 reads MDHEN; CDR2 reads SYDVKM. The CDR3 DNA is TGTGCCAGCAGTAGGGACAGGGTTTCGGCCGGGGAGCTGTTTTTT. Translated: CASSRDRVSAGELFF.

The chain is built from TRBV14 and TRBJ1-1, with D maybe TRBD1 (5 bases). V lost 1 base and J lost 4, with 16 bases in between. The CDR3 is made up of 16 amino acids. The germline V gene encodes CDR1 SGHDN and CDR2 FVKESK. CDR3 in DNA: TGTGCCAGCAGCCAAGTTGTAAATTGGGGCGGCACTGAAGCTTTCTTT. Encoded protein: CASSQVVNWGGTEAFF.

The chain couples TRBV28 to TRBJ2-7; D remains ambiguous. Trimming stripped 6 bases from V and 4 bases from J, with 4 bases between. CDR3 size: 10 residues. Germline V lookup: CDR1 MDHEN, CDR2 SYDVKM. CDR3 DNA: TGTGCCAGCAGCGGGTACGAGCAGTACTTC. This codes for CASSGYEQYF.

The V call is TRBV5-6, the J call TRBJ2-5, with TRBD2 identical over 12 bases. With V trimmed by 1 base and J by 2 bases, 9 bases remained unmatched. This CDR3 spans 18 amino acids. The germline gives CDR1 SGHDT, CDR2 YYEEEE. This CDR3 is CASSLKRGTSGLQETQYF. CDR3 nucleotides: TGTGCCAGCAGCTTGAAGAGAGGGACTAGCGGGCTTCAAGAGACCCAGTACTTC.

The CDR3 region is CASSPLQGIGTDTQYF. Written as DNA, the CDR3 is TGTGCCAGCTCACCACTACAGGGAATCGGCACAGATACGCAGTATTTT. The chain employs TRBV18 and TRBJ2-3, with D possibly being TRBD1 (6 bases). V lost 1 base, J lost 1 base, and 12 bases lay in between. The length of the CDR3 is 16 residues. Germline V gene data show CDR1 as KGHSH and CDR2 as LQKENI.

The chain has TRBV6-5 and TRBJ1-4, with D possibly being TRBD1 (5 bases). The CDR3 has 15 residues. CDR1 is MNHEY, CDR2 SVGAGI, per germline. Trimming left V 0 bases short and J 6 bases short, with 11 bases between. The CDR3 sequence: CASSYSGRADEKLFF. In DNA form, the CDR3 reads TGTGCCAGCAGTTACTCGGGCAGGGCGGATGAAAAACTGTTTTTT.

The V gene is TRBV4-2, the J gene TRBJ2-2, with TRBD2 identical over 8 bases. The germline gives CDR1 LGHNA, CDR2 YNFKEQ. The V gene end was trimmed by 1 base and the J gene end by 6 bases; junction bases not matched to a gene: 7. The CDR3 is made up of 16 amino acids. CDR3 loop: CASSQGGGQVAGELFF. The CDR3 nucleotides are TGTGCCAGCAGCCAAGGCGGGGGGCAGGTCGCCGGGGAGCTGTTTTTT.

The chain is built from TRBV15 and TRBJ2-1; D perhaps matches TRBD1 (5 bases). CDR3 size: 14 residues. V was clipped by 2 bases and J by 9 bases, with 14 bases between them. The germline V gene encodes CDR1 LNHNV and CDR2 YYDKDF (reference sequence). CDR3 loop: CATSRTAGPGEQFF. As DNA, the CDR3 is TGTGCCACCAGCAGAACGGCAGGGCCAGGTGAGCAGTTCTTC.

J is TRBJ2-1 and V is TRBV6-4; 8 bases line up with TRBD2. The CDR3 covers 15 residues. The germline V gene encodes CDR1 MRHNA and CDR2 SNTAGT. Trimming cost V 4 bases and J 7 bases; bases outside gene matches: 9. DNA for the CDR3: TGTGCCAGCAGTGTTTCGGGAGGGAGAGTGAATGAGCAGTTCTTC. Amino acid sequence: CASSVSGGRVNEQFF.

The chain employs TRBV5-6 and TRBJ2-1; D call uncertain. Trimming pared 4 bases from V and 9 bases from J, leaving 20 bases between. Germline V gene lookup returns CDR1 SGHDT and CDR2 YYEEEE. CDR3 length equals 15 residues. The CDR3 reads CASSQSRIIVGEQFF. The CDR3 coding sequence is TGTGCCAGCAGCCAATCTAGGATAATCGTTGGTGAGCAGTTCTTC.